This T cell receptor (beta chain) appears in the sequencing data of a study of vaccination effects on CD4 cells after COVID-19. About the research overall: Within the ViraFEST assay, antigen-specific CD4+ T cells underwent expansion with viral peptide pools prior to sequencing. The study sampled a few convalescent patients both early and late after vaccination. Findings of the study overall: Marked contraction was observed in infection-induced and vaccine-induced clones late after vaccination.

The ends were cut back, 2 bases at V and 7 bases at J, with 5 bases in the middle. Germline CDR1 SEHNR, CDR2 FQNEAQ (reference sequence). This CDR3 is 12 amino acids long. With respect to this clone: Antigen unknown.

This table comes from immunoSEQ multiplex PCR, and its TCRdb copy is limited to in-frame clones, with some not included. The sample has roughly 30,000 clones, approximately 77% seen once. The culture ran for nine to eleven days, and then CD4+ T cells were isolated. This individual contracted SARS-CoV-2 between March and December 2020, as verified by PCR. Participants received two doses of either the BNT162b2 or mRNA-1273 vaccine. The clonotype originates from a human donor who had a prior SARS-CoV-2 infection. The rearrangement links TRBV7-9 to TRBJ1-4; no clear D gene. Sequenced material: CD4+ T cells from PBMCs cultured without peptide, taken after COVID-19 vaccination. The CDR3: CASSLNFEKLFF. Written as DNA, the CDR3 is TGTGCCAGCAGCTTAAATTTTGAAAAACTGTTTTTT.